The rows below give T cell receptor beta chains drawn from one sample of a study of CD4 T cells in relation to SARS-CoV-2 and coronaviruses. The data were produced by immunoSEQ multiplex PCR, yet TCRdb's version contains in-frame clones alone and is incomplete. The sample consists of roughly 57,000 clones, around 86% of them appearing once. What was sequenced was memory CD4+ T cells from PBMCs. Every receptor here comes from a human donor in good health. Each CDR3 is given with its conserved first and last residue. A D gene is named only where the DNA matches it firmly. Size tells how often a clone was seen (once, few, many) or the class of an expanded clone, and some rows leave it out.

J gene | D gene | V gene | clone size | CDR3 protein | CDR3 DNA
TRBJ1-5 | NA | TRBV19 | NA | CASSGGGRNQPQHF | TGTGCCAGTAGTGGGGGGGGAAGGAATCAGCCCCAGCATTTT
TRBJ1-1 | NA | TRBV7-3 | NA | CASREGGVEGTEAFF | TGTGCCAGCAGGGAAGGGGGGGTAGAGGGCACTGAAGCTTTCTTT
TRBJ1-4 | NA | TRBV6-5 | NA | CASSRTGSLHEKLFF | TGTGCCAGCAGCCGTACAGGGAGCTTACATGAAAAACTGTTTTTT
TRBJ2-3 | TRBD2 | TRBV5-1 | NA | CASSWALAETQYF | TGCGCCAGCAGCTGGGCCCTAGCGGAAACGCAGTATTTT
TRBJ2-7 | TRBD1 | TRBV11-2 | NA | CASSLGPPGQAYEQYF | TGTGCCAGCAGCTTAGGCCCACCGGGACAGGCCTACGAGCAGTACTTC
TRBJ1-6 | NA | TRBV2 | NA | CASSEEGVSPLHF | TGTGCCAGCAGTGAAGAAGGGGTTTCACCCCTCCACTTT
TRBJ2-7 | NA | TRBV30 | few | CAWSPQTNEQYF | TGTGCCTGGAGTCCCCAGACCAACGAGCAGTACTTC
TRBJ2-5 | NA | TRBV20-1 | NA | CSARYQETQYF | TGCAGTGCTAGATACCAAGAGACCCAGTACTTC
TRBJ2-7 | TRBD1 | TRBV28 | once | CASSIPGTGRGEQYF | TGTGCCAGCAGTATCCCCGGGACAGGGAGGGGCGAGCAGTACTTC
TRBJ2-6 | NA | TRBV3-1/TRBV3-2 | NA | CASSLQGAGANVLTF | TGTGCCAGCAGCCTCCAGGGTGCCGGGGCCAACGTCCTGACTTTC
TRBJ1-1 | TRBD1 | TRBV4-2 | few | CASSQGGGQGGINAFF | TGTGCCAGCAGCCAAGGCGGAGGACAGGGGGGGATAAACGCTTTCTTT
TRBJ1-4 | TRBD1 | TRBV6-5 | NA | CASNRGRGEKLFF | TGTGCCAGTAACAGGGGGCGCGGGGAAAAACTGTTTTTT
TRBJ2-7 | TRBD2 | TRBV5-1 | NA | CASSGGSTYEQYF | TGCGCCAGCAGCGGCGGGAGTACCTACGAGCAGTACTTC
TRBJ2-3 | TRBD1 | TRBV6-1 | NA | CASSDRTGSTDTQYF | TGTGCCAGCAGTGACAGGACAGGTAGCACAGATACGCAGTATTTT
TRBJ1-2 | NA | TRBV28 | NA | CASSLGVYGYTF | TGTGCCAGCAGTTTGGGAGTTTATGGCTACACCTTC
TRBJ2-1 | NA | TRBV21-1 | once | CASSPKRGGAGSYNEQFF | TGTGCCAGCAGTCCAAAAAGGGGGGGCGCGGGCTCCTACAATGAGCAGTTCTTC
TRBJ2-7 | NA | TRBV12-3/TRBV12-4 | NA | CASTGSREQYF | TGTGCCAGCACCGGTTCAAGGGAGCAGTACTTC
TRBJ2-7 | NA | TRBV18 | once | CASSITGPPYEQYF | TGTGCCAGCTCAATAACGGGGCCGCCCTACGAGCAGTACTTC
TRBJ1-1 | NA | TRBV28 | NA | CASRRGTNTEAFF | TGTGCCAGCAGGCGGGGTACCAACACTGAAGCTTTCTTT
TRBJ1-4 | TRBD1 | TRBV6-5 | NA | CASSSGQVTSNEKLFF | TGTGCCAGCAGTTCAGGACAGGTGACTTCTAATGAAAAACTGTTTTTT
TRBJ2-1 | TRBD2 | TRBV19 | once | CAASQGLAGSQQFF | TGTGCCGCATCCCAGGGACTAGCGGGATCACAGCAGTTCTTC
TRBJ1-4 | NA | TRBV5-1 | NA | CASRPGPSNEKLFF | TGCGCCAGCAGACCGGGACCTTCTAATGAAAAACTGTTTTTT
TRBJ2-1 | NA | TRBV24-1 | NA | CATRGPASYNEQFF | TGTGCCACCCGCGGGCCGGCGTCCTACAATGAGCAGTTCTTC
TRBJ1-4 | NA | TRBV5-1 | NA | CASSLESSYNEKLFF | TGCGCCAGCAGCTTGGAGTCGAGTTATAATGAAAAACTGTTTTTT
TRBJ2-7 | TRBD2 | TRBV3-1/TRBV3-2 | once | CASSPGTSGSYEQYF | TGTGCCAGCAGCCCCGGGACTAGCGGCTCCTACGAGCAGTACTTC
TRBJ1-1 | NA | TRBV7-3 | NA | CASSLQGNTEAFF | TGTGCCAGCAGCTTACAAGGGAACACTGAAGCTTTCTTT
TRBJ2-1 | TRBD2 | TRBV12-5 | once | CEREGRNEQFF | TGTGAGCGGGAGGGCCGCAATGAGCAGTTCTTC
TRBJ1-5 | NA | TRBV19 | once | CASSIDSGNQPQHF | TGTGCCAGTAGTATAGATTCGGGCAATCAGCCCCAGCATTTT
TRBJ2-3 | TRBD1 | TRBV30 | NA | CAWSVTGGTDTQYF | TGTGCCTGGAGTGTAACAGGGGGCACAGATACGCAGTATTTT
TRBJ2-6 | TRBD1 | TRBV4-1 | NA | CASSRDSIGSGANVLTF | TGCGCCAGCAGCCGGGACAGCATAGGCTCTGGGGCCAACGTCCTGACTTTC
TRBJ2-1 | NA | TRBV19 | once | CASSIVGRYNEQFF | TGTGCCAGTAGTATTGTGGGGCGGTACAATGAGCAGTTCTTC
TRBJ2-7 | NA | TRBV6-6 | NA | CASSPAGREAYEQYF | TGTGCCAGCAGCCCCGCTGGGCGGGAAGCCTACGAGCAGTACTTC
TRBJ2-2 | NA | TRBV29-1 | few | CSVELLGELFF | TGCAGCGTTGAATTACTCGGGGAGCTGTTTTTT
TRBJ2-7 | TRBD2 | TRBV13 | NA | CASSKGTSGFKSSYEQYF | TGTGCCAGCAGTAAAGGGACTAGCGGGTTCAAAAGCTCCTACGAGCAGTACTTC
TRBJ2-3 | TRBD1 | TRBV24-1 | NA | CATSDRDRTSDTQYF | TGTGCCACCAGTGATCGGGACAGAACATCAGATACGCAGTATTTT
TRBJ2-5 | NA | TRBV27 | NA | CASSARGRAPQETQYF | TGTGCCAGCAGTGCCCGGGGGCGGGCCCCTCAAGAGACCCAGTACTTC